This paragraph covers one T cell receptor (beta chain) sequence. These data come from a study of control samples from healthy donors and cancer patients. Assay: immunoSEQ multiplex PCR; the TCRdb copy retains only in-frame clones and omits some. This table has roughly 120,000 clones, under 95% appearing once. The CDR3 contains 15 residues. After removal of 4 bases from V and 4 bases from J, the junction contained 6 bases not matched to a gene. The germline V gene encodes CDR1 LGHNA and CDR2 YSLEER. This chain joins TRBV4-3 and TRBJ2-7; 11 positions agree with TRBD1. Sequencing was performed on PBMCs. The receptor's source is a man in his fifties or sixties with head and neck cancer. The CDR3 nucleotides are TGCGCCAGCAGCCGGGACAGGGGGATTAGGTACGAGCAGTACTTC. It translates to CASSRDRGIRYEQYF.